This T cell receptor (beta chain) was retrieved from a study of siplizumab effects on memory and regulatory T cells (dated by TCRdb to about 2019). About the full investigation: The effect of the anti-CD2 antibody siplizumab on alloreactive T-cell subsets was examined in allogeneic mixed lymphocyte reactions constructed from human PBMCs. Points the paper makes about the study in general: Unstimulated naive T cells appeared more diverse than memory T cells, and naive cells seemed to contribute substantially to the alloresponse. Of the alloreactive CD4+ clones that could be mapped, the Treg-derived share averaged about 67% with siplizumab compared with under 35% in control reactions. About 75-97% of proliferating CD4+ or CD8+ clones could not be given a naive or memory phenotype. Whether proliferating Tregs from siplizumab cultures actually had suppressive function was not functionally confirmed. Because sequences at frequencies below about 10^-5 were poorly captured, only a minor fraction of alloreactive clones could be mapped back to unstimulated subsets. The cumulative frequency of alloreactive sequences traceable to unstimulated CD4+ memory T cells was significantly reduced by siplizumab.

Sorted unstimulated T cells and proliferating T cells recovered from mixed lymphocyte reactions were subjected to TCRbeta CDR3 sequencing. Fresh whole blood from around eleven HLA-typed healthy donors served as the source for isolating PBMCs. The library was obtained by the immunoSEQ multiplex PCR assay. About 10^5 TCR templates per sample were assayed by the deep sequencing platform. Genomic DNA extracted from sorted T cells was used for TCRbeta CDR3 sequencing. In the source study's methods: The R programming language was used for the clonal analysis of the TCRbeta CDR3 data. Comparing unstimulated samples against CFSE-low samples taken after the reaction was how alloreactive CD4+ and CD8+ clones were defined. Alloreactive CD4+ clones were assigned to regulatory or non-regulatory origin by matching sequences to sorted unstimulated Treg and non-Treg repertoires. Sourced from immuneACCESS, this table was stored by TCRdb with only in-frame sequences that have V and J called. A share of the clones is absent; for the studies checked, an unresolved V gene accounts for under half, and the remainder has no known explanation. That table gives V, J and clone size, and the DNA gave D and trimming. Counted in this sample were about 87,000 clones; 85% to 90% of them appeared once. About 16% of the sample comes from the top ten.

In the case of this clone: Its antigen specificity is not known. Base qualities are missing; no much larger clone stands one base away.

Sequenced: CD4+ T cells sorted from blood. The receptor's source is a human donor in good health.

This receptor has the CDR3 CASSSDGAGFGYTF. The sequence in DNA is TGTGCCAGCAGCTCCGACGGTGCCGGGTTCGGCTACACCTTC. The chain links TRBV5-8 with TRBJ1-2; the D segment cannot be called with confidence. V is pared back by 3 bases and J by 8 bases, with 17 bases lying between the germline termini. CDR1 is given as SGHTS and CDR2 as YDEGEE, both from the germline V gene. The CDR3 goes from the cysteine to the phenylalanine over 14 residues. This entry keeps only the CDR3 DNA: 42 bases, framed from base 1.